This T cell receptor (beta chain) was sequenced in a study of human T cells and chemical hapten exposure. About this clonotype: What it recognizes is unknown.

TCRdb passed the RACE reads through MiXCR, listing each CDR3 protein once. This sample has 150,000 to 200,000 distinct CDR3 sequences, with more than 20% found just once. The CDR3 totals 16 residues. Germline loops: CDR1 SQVTM, CDR2 ANQGSEA. V lost 7 bases to trimming and J lost 1 base; unmatched junction nucleotides: 14. The study, taken as a whole, reports: The donors suffered from alopecia, so their immune response may not match that of healthy people.

Sample time point: patch test 1, 2 weeks after DPC sensitization. Specified treatment: therapeutic diphenylcyclopropenone sensitization with weekly scalp DPC. Participating donors were patients with alopecia, aged 18 to 70 years, considered appropriate candidates for DPC. This chain uses TRBV29-1 with TRBJ2-3; TRBD2 aligns across 7 bases. This receptor was identified in a woman between 45 and 65 years old with alopecia areata. Some clones in this sample may be carry-over from other donors' samples. This material consisted of whole blood, taken in connection with sensitization to the hapten diphenylcyclopropenone (DPC). DNA of the CDR3: TGCAGCGCCCAGGGCGGGAGTGTAGGGGGCACAGATACGCAGTATTTT. Protein: CSAQGGSVGGTDTQYF.